The entry that follows covers one TCR beta chain sequence. As yet, its antigen is unknown. This sample stems from a study of long-term antiretroviral therapy in people with HIV. Germline loops: CDR1 LNHDA, CDR2 SQIVND (reference sequence). This CDR3 has 14 amino acids. V was pared by 6 bases and J by 5 bases, with 7 bases of the junction left unmatched. Study-level results: In HIV, the repertoires covered a tighter span of CDR3 lengths than in controls. Within the repertoire, clones expanded before ART were dominant at all time points.

Running of the v3.0 immunoSEQ assay took place at survey level. Using immunoSEQ multiplex PCR, the repertoire was profiled, and TCRdb retains in-frame clones only, with some absent. The sample carries 32,000 or so clones, about 82% recorded once. Each contributor possessed a minimum of one pre-ART and a minimum of two post-ART PBMC samples. Cryopreserved PBMC, at about 0.85-10 million per sample, were present before DNA extraction. The receptor was isolated from a man aged 18-30 years with HIV. The chain employs TRBV19 and TRBJ2-1, with 7 bases matching TRBD2. This specimen consisted of unsorted PBMCs, obtained approximately 3.3 years after starting antiretroviral therapy. In nucleotides, the CDR3 is TGTGCCAGTAGCCCGGGACTACGAAACAATGAGCAGTTCTTC. As protein: CASSPGLRNNEQFF.